These 23 T cell receptor beta chains were sequenced from one sample in a study of OX40 agonist ivuxolimab in advanced cancers. Measured with immunoSEQ multiplex PCR; TCRdb has only the in-frame clones, and not every one. The sample carries approximately 65,000 clones, approximately 86% recorded once. The sequenced sample was CD4+ or CD8+ T cells sorted from blood, obtained in a trial of the OX40 agonist ivuxolimab. The receptors shown here come from an adult with an advanced solid tumor such as melanoma, head and neck, liver or kidney cancer.

This clone is labeled medium-sized. This rearrangement joins TRBV21-1 to TRBJ1-3; the DNA was not used to check the table's D call, TRBD1. TRBV21-1 is labeled a pseudogene. The CDR3 loop spans 17 amino acids. In DNA form, the CDR3 reads TGTGCCAGCAGCACACCTTACAGGGGAACAGGTGGAAACACCATATATTTT. This translates into CASSTPYRGTGGNTIYF.

V usage is TRBV14 and J usage is TRBJ2-3, with no clear D. The germline CDR1 and CDR2 sequences are SGHDN and FVKESK. V lost 1 base and J lost 1, with 6 bases in between. This CDR3 is built from 14 residues. The CDR3 DNA reads as TGTGCCAGCAGCCAAGGGGCCCGCACAGATACGCAGTATTTT. Translating gives CASSQGARTDTQYF.

The chain carries TRBV7-3 and TRBJ2-7, with 7 bases fitting TRBD1. The CDR3 loop spans 14 amino acids. Germline lookup yields CDR1 SGHTA and CDR2 FQGTGA. Trimming removed 5 bases from V and 2 bases from J; junction bases left unmatched: 6. The CDR3 DNA reads as TGTGCCAGCAGCATTCACAGGGGTACCTACGAGCAGTACTTC. It specifies CASSIHRGTYEQYF.

The rearrangement links TRBV2 to TRBJ1-6; D might be TRBD1 (6 bases). This CDR3 is built from 15 residues. The ends were cut back, 8 bases at V and 10 bases at J, with 21 bases in the middle. Germline V CDR1 and CDR2: SNHLY, FYNNEI. CDR3 amino acids: CASALSDRTGSPLHF. CDR3 coding DNA: TGTGCCAGCGCCCTTTCAGACAGGACGGGATCACCCCTCCACTTT.

The CDR3 sequence is CASSIIGGAFF. The DNA for the CDR3 is TGCGCCAGCAGCATTATAGGCGGTGCTTTCTTT. The genes are TRBV5-1 and TRBJ1-1; D is undetermined. Germline V gene data show CDR1 as SGHRS and CDR2 as YFSETQ. This CDR3 has 11 amino acids. The germline V and J ends were trimmed by 4 bases and 11 bases, with 12 bases remaining between them.

The sample holds a few counts of this clone. In nucleotides, the CDR3 is TGTGCCAGCAGCTTGGGTCCCTTGGGGGAAGCTTTCTTT. It codes for CASSLGPLGEAFF. The gene calls are TRBV7-9 and TRBJ1-1; no firm D call. The CDR3 runs 13 residues. Germline CDR1 SEHNR, CDR2 FQNEAQ (reference sequence). The V end was cut by 3 bases, the J end by 8 bases, with 13 bases between. The variable domain in full, completed from reference TRBV7-9 and TRBJ1-1, reads DTGVSQNPRHKITKRGQNVTFRCDPISEHNRLYWYRQTLGQGPEFLTYFQNEAQLEKSRLLSDRFSAERPKGSFSTLEIQRTEQGDSAMYLCASSLGPLGEAFFGQGTRLTVV.

This chain links TRBV11-2 with TRBJ2-1, with 10 positions matching TRBD2. The CDR3 is 16 residues long. Germline values: CDR1 SGHAT, CDR2 FQNNGV. The ends lost 5 bases at V and 9 bases at J; junction bases unmatched: 13. CDR3 region: CASSLRGGTSVGEQFF. In nucleotides, the CDR3 is TGTGCCAGCAGCCTGCGGGGCGGGACTAGCGTGGGTGAGCAGTTCTTC.

The chain has TRBV7-9 and TRBJ2-3, with a weak D call TRBD2 (5 bases). V dropped 0 bases and J dropped 4 bases, with 8 bases sitting between them. Germline CDR1 SEHNR, CDR2 FQNEAQ (reference sequence). This CDR3 is built from 14 residues. CDR3 amino acids: CASSLAGVADTQYF. The CDR3 DNA follows: TGTGCCAGCAGCTTAGCGGGAGTGGCAGATACGCAGTATTTT.

The chain uses TRBV7-2 and TRBJ2-5; 9 bases align to TRBD2. This CDR3 has 12 residues. Germline V CDR1 and CDR2: SGHTA, FQGNSA. V lost 8 bases, J lost 4 bases, and 2 bases stayed unmatched. CDR3 residues: CASLLAGETQYF. CDR3 nucleotides: TGTGCCAGCCTACTAGCGGGAGAGACCCAGTACTTC.

The count of this clone is one. The CDR3 sequence: CASSGGGQDCTDTQYF. As DNA, the CDR3 is TGTGCCAGCAGTGGGGGGGGACAGGACTGCACAGATACGCAGTATTTT. The chain combines TRBV25-1 with TRBJ2-3; a weak D match, TRBD1 (8 bases). The CDR3 length is 16 residues. CDR1 is MGHDK and CDR2 is SYGVNS in the germline V gene. The V end lost 4 bases, the J end lost 1 base, and 15 bases lay between the germline ends.

The chain employs TRBV7-9 and TRBJ1-1; D not resolved. The CDR3 sequence is 13 residues long. Germline CDR1 SEHNR, CDR2 FQNEAQ (reference sequence). V lost 5 bases, J lost 4 bases, and 11 bases lay in between. The CDR3 DNA sequence: TGTGCCAGCAGCAGCCCCTCGAGCACTGAAGCTTTCTTT. This sequence encodes CASSSPSSTEAFF.

This clone came up a few times. V and J are TRBV7-8 and TRBJ2-5; D is perhaps TRBD1 (5 bases). The V gene's germline CDR1 is SGHVS and CDR2 FQNEAQ. The CDR3 spans 15 residues. V shed 2 bases and J shed 5 bases, with 15 bases lying between them. The CDR3 DNA sequence: TGTGCCAGCAGCTTATGGCGGCAGGGAAGGGAGACCCAGTACTTC. Translated, it gives CASSLWRQGRETQYF. Using reference TRBV7-8 and TRBJ2-5 for the parts outside the CDR3, the full variable domain is GAGVSQSPRYKVAKRGQDVALRCDPISGHVSLFWYQQALGQGPEFLTYFQNEAQLDKSGLPSDRFFAERPEGSVSTLKIQRTQQEDSAVYLCASSLWRQGRETQYFGPGTRLLVL.

This sequence joins TRBV10-3 and TRBJ2-5; 7 bases are a match to TRBD1. The CDR3 is made up of 13 amino acids. V shed 5 bases, J shed 2 bases, and the junction held 2 bases outside the gene matches. Germline V gene data show CDR1 as ENHRY and CDR2 as SYGVKD. The CDR3 sequence is CAISPGQQETQYF. The CDR3 DNA is TGTGCCATCAGTCCGGGACAGCAAGAGACCCAGTACTTC.

This chain joins TRBV23-1 and TRBJ2-3; a possible D gene is TRBD2 (6 bases). TRBV23-1 is designated an ORF whose function remains uncertain. The V end lost 4 bases, the J end lost 0 bases, and 20 bases lay between the germline ends. The CDR3 consists of 18 residues. CDR3 nucleotides: TGCGCCAGCAGTCTAGGAGGGAAACCGGGACTGAGCACAGATACGCAGTATTTT. Protein: CASSLGGKPGLSTDTQYF.

The gene calls are TRBV7-2 and TRBJ1-5, with 7 nucleotides matching TRBD1. With 5 bases clipped from V and 6 bases from J, the junction kept 10 bases outside the gene matches. Germline CDR1 and CDR2: SGHTA and FQGNSA. CDR3 length: 15 residues. This chain's CDR3 is CASSPETGTSQPQHF. The CDR3 DNA sequence: TGTGCCAGCAGCCCAGAGACAGGGACGAGTCAGCCCCAGCATTTT.

This clone was found once. The chain links TRBV5-4 to TRBJ2-2; 8 nucleotides agree with TRBD2. Losses at the gene ends were 2 bases for V and 4 bases for J; bases not matched to a gene: 4. Germline V gene sequence: CDR1 SGHNT, CDR2 YYREEE (reference sequence). The CDR3 runs to 15 residues. The CDR3 sequence is CASSFKAGATGELFF. The CDR3 coding sequence is TGTGCCAGCAGCTTTAAAGCGGGAGCCACCGGGGAGCTGTTTTTT.

A single count supports this clone. The chain joins TRBV11-2 to TRBJ1-1; unclear D gene. Germline CDR1 is SGHAT and CDR2 is FQNNGV. Trimming left V 1 base short and J 0 bases short, with 9 bases between. CDR3 length: 15 residues. The CDR3 DNA is TGTGCCAGCAGCTTAGCGAACCAGGTGAACACTGAAGCTTTCTTT. Residues: CASSLANQVNTEAFF.

To note about this clone: The limits of the CDR3 on the DNA are not certain, so only TCRdb's listed CDR3 is given. The chain joins TRBV18 to TRBJ1-4. The length of the CDR3 is 13 amino acids, counting both ends. Germline V gene sequence: CDR1 KGHSH, CDR2 LQKENI. CDR3 amino acids: CASSEPRGKNCFF.

This chain joins TRBV29-1 and TRBJ1-3, with D uncertain. The CDR3 extends over 14 amino acids. Germline CDR1 SQVTM, CDR2 ANQGSEA. Trimming stripped 6 bases from V and 0 bases from J, with 12 bases between. For the CDR3, the DNA is TGCAGCGTGCGGTGGCAGTTCTCTGGAAACACCATATATTTT. Translating gives CSVRWQFSGNTIYF.

The chain couples TRBV5-1 to TRBJ1-3, with D unclear. Germline assignment: CDR1 SGHRS and CDR2 YFSETQ. V was clipped by 6 bases and J by 3 bases, with 16 bases between them. This CDR3 is built from 15 residues. The CDR3 DNA reads as TGCGCCAGCACACCGGACCCGACGGGTGGAAACACCATATATTTT. Translation: CASTPDPTGGNTIYF.

The V and J genes are TRBV11-2 and TRBJ2-7; D is unclear. The CDR3 loop spans 13 amino acids. Germline CDR1 is SGHAT and CDR2 is FQNNGV. Trimming left V 5 bases short and J 2 bases short, with 10 bases between. The CDR3 loop reads CASSARGPYEQYF. In DNA, the CDR3 is TGTGCCAGCAGCGCCCGAGGACCCTACGAGCAGTACTTC.

This chain joins TRBV6-5 and TRBJ2-1, with D unresolved. The CDR3 has 15 residues. The germline gives CDR1 MNHEY, CDR2 SVGAGI. The V end lost 0 bases, the J end lost 4 bases, and 10 bases lay between the germline ends. CDR3 sequence (DNA): TGTGCCAGCAGTTACTCCAGACGGATTTACAATGAGCAGTTCTTC. Amino acid sequence: CASSYSRRIYNEQFF.

The rearrangement joins TRBV11-2 to TRBJ1-6; unclear D gene. CDR3 size: 13 residues. Germline values: CDR1 SGHAT, CDR2 FQNNGV. Trimming removed 6 bases at V and 4 bases at J, with 7 bases between. Here the CDR3 reads CASRPGYNSPLHF. In DNA form, the CDR3 reads TGTGCCAGCAGGCCAGGATATAATTCACCCCTCCACTTT.